The 32 T cell receptor beta chains reported below all come from one sample, sequenced in a study of sequential checkpoint blockade in melanoma. Treatment given: randomized to nivolumab then ipilimumab (arm A) or the reverse (arm B). The data were produced by immunoSEQ multiplex PCR, yet TCRdb's version contains in-frame clones alone and is incomplete. The sample shows roughly 5,000 clones, 35% to 40% of them seen only once. The sample in question was tumor tissue (inferred from file names), obtained from a patient given nivolumab and ipilimumab in sequence. The receptors shown here come from a human donor with melanoma.

The gene calls are TRBV28 and TRBJ1-2; a possible D gene is TRBD1 (5 bases). V was trimmed by 5 bases and J by 5 bases, leaving 9 bases between them. This CDR3 has 12 amino acids. CDR1 and CDR2 from the germline V gene are MDHEN and SYDVKM. The CDR3: CASSGGLYGYTF. The CDR3 DNA reads TGTGCCAGCAGTGGGGGACTGTATGGCTACACCTTC.

This clone showed up just a few times. The chain uses TRBV6-8 and TRBJ2-1; D might be TRBD1 (5 bases). This CDR3 spans 14 amino acids. V lost 7 bases to trimming and J lost 7 bases, with 17 bases between them. In germline, CDR1 is MNHGY, CDR2 SAAAGT. CDR3 coding DNA: TGTGCCAGCATGGTTAAGGGGATCAGGAATGAGCAGTTCTTC. Protein: CASMVKGIRNEQFF.

The chain has TRBV28 and TRBJ1-1; 7 bases are a match to TRBD1. The CDR3 has 14 amino acids. The ends lost 3 bases at V and 1 base at J; junction bases unmatched: 2. CDR1 is MDHEN and CDR2 is SYDVKM in the germline V gene. The CDR3 DNA follows: TGTGCCAGCAGTTTTGGGGACAGGAACACTGAAGCTTTCTTT. This codes for CASSFGDRNTEAFF.

This clone was recorded a few times. The CDR3 is CASTRDPNTYEQYF. CDR3 nucleotides: TGTGCCAGCACCCGGGACCCGAACACCTACGAGCAGTACTTC. The V and J genes are TRBV7-5 and TRBJ2-7. TRBV7-5 is shown as a pseudogene. The length of the CDR3 is 14 residues.

In its sample, this clone was seen a few times. V usage is TRBV4-1 and J usage is TRBJ1-4; TRBD1 might be the D (5 bases). The germline V and J ends were trimmed by 6 bases and 0 bases, with 14 bases remaining between them. The CDR3 loop spans 16 amino acids. Germline assignment: CDR1 MGHRA and CDR2 YSYEKL. The CDR3 reads CASRPGMGATNEKLFF. The CDR3 coding sequence is TGCGCCAGCAGGCCCGGGATGGGGGCAACTAATGAAAAACTGTTTTTT.

The chain joins TRBV6-8 to TRBJ2-1; TRBD2 is a possible D gene (5 bases). The CDR3 is made up of 15 amino acids. Germline lookup yields CDR1 MNHGY and CDR2 SAAAGT. The V end was cut by 7 bases, the J end by 9 bases, with 22 bases between. DNA of the CDR3: TGTGCCAGCACCCACTTAGGGAGTTTAGGAGGTGAGCAGTTCTTC. Amino acid sequence: CASTHLGSLGGEQFF.

The rearrangement joins TRBV27 to TRBJ2-7; D is ambiguous. Per germline, CDR1 MNHEY and CDR2 SMNVEV (reference sequence). Deletions cut 3 bases from V and 2 bases from J, with 8 bases between. The CDR3 consists of 13 residues. This chain's CDR3 is CASSFGSPYEQYF. The CDR3 bases are TGTGCCAGCAGTTTTGGCAGTCCCTACGAGCAGTACTTC.

V is TRBV11-3 and J is TRBJ2-2; possible D gene TRBD1, 5 bases. Trimming removed 3 bases from V and 0 bases from J, with 11 bases in between. Germline CDR1 is SGHNT and CDR2 is YENEEA. This CDR3 comprises 16 residues. The CDR3 reads CASSFSWGSNTGELFF. CDR3 coding DNA: TGTGCCAGCAGCTTCTCGTGGGGCTCGAACACCGGGGAGCTGTTTTTT.

Only a few counts were recorded for this clone. The genes are TRBV6-8 and TRBJ2-7; the D gene is possibly TRBD1 (6 bases). Deletions cut 6 bases from V and 0 bases from J, with 15 bases between. CDR1 is MNHGY and CDR2 is SAAAGT in the germline V gene. This CDR3 is built from 15 residues. CDR3: CASSLDTDSSYEQYF. The CDR3 bases are TGTGCCAGCAGCCTCGATACGGACAGCTCCTACGAGCAGTACTTC.

This clone was detected only a few times. This chain joins TRBV19 and TRBJ2-3; D is undetermined. Trimming cost V 4 bases and J 4 bases, with 6 bases left between them. This CDR3 region has 12 residues. Germline loops: CDR1 LNHDA, CDR2 SQIVND (reference sequence). This chain's CDR3 is CASSSRADTQYF. CDR3 in DNA: TGTGCCAGTAGTAGCCGTGCAGATACGCAGTATTTT.

This chain connects TRBV6-9 to TRBJ2-1; perhaps D is TRBD1 or TRBD2 (7 bases each). The V end lost 5 bases, the J end lost 10 bases, and 24 bases lay between the germline ends. The CDR3 runs 16 residues. In germline, CDR1 is MNHGY, CDR2 SVAAGI. CDR3 sequence (DNA): TGTGCCAGCAGTGATCAGGGGGGAGGGAAGACGGGCGAGCAGTTCTTC. Amino acids: CASSDQGGGKTGEQFF.

This chain uses TRBV28 with TRBJ2-7; TRBD2 matches at 7 bases. This CDR3 has 14 residues. Germline CDR1 is MDHEN and CDR2 is SYDVKM. The trim removed 6 bases at V and 5 bases at J, leaving 10 bases unmatched. CDR3 nucleotides: TGTGCCAGCAGCCCTAGGACTAGAATACACGAGCAGTACTTC. Its translation: CASSPRTRIHEQYF.

This chain connects TRBV6-8 to TRBJ2-2; 11 nucleotides align to TRBD1. The germline gives CDR1 MNHGY, CDR2 SAAAGT. This CDR3 is built from 16 residues. The ends lost 2 bases at V and 5 bases at J; junction bases unmatched: 4. CDR3 loop: CASSYPGQGATGELFF. The DNA of the CDR3 is TGTGCCAGCAGTTACCCTGGACAGGGGGCTACCGGGGAGCTGTTTTTT.

The chain has TRBV5-1 and TRBJ1-2, with 9 positions matching TRBD1. The ends lost 2 bases at V and 4 bases at J; junction bases unmatched: 3. Germline V gene lookup returns CDR1 SGHRS and CDR2 YFSETQ. This CDR3 comprises 14 residues. CDR3: CASSFETGGYGYTF. The CDR3 DNA is TGCGCCAGCAGCTTTGAGACAGGGGGCTATGGCTACACCTTC.

This chain uses TRBV6-8 with TRBJ1-2; 8 bases are a match to TRBD1. Per germline, CDR1 MNHGY and CDR2 SAAAGT. The CDR3 runs 16 residues. V shed 6 bases, J shed 3 bases, and the junction held 12 bases outside the gene matches. The CDR3 nucleotides read TGTGCCAGCAGAGTGTTACAGGGGGTAGGGGACTATGGCTACACCTTC. Protein: CASRVLQGVGDYGYTF.

The genes are TRBV4-1 and TRBJ1-1, with D possibly being TRBD1 (5 bases). V was cut by 0 bases and J by 0 bases, with 8 bases left in between. CDR1 is MGHRA and CDR2 is YSYEKL in the germline V gene. The CDR3 runs 15 residues. The CDR3 sequence: CASSQEGGLNTEAFF. The CDR3 DNA sequence: TGCGCCAGCAGCCAAGAGGGGGGATTGAACACTGAAGCTTTCTTT.

The V and J genes are TRBV5-1 and TRBJ2-2, with TRBD2 matching over 12 bases. J was trimmed by 5 bases and V by 5 bases; bases with no gene match: 10. Germline values: CDR1 SGHRS, CDR2 YFSETQ. There are 17 residues in the CDR3. The CDR3 DNA is TGCGCCAGCAGACGGATTTTCGGGACTAGCGGGACCGGGGAGCTGTTTTTT. Encoded protein: CASRRIFGTSGTGELFF.

The J gene is TRBJ2-3, the V gene TRBV6-8; the match to TRBD1 covers 9 bases. The germline CDR1 and CDR2 sequences are MNHGY and SAAAGT. This CDR3 comprises 15 residues. V lost 6 bases and J lost 3; bases outside the gene matches: 7. This CDR3 is CASRSPGQGTDTQYF. DNA for the CDR3: TGTGCCAGCAGAAGTCCGGGACAGGGAACAGATACGCAGTATTTT.

The table lists this clone with a few counts. This chain joins TRBV11-3 and TRBJ2-1; 8 bases line up with TRBD2. This CDR3 contains 14 residues. Germline-derived CDR1 and CDR2 are SGHNT and YENEEA. V lost 2 bases to trimming and J lost 7 bases; unmatched junction nucleotides: 4. The CDR3 nucleotides are TGTGCCAGCAGCTTACGGCGGGAGGAAAATGAGCAGTTCTTC. It encodes CASSLRREENEQFF.

Written as DNA, the CDR3 is TGCGCCAGCAGTGAACAAGGAGGGGGGTACGGGGAGCTGTTTTTT. Its protein product is CASSEQGGGYGELFF. The chain recombines TRBV10-2 with TRBJ2-2; D tentatively fits TRBD1 or TRBD2 (6 bases each). The ends were cut back, 3 bases at V and 7 bases at J, with 15 bases in the middle. Germline CDR1 is WSHSY and CDR2 is SAAADI. The CDR3 is made up of 15 amino acids.

This clone occurred a few times. The CDR3 sequence is CASSPGPSYEQYF. In nucleotides, the CDR3 is TGTGCCAGCAGCCCGGGACCGTCCTACGAGCAGTACTTC. The J gene is TRBJ2-7, the V gene TRBV9; D assignment may be TRBD1 or TRBD2 (5 bases each). Germline CDR1 is SGDLS and CDR2 is YYNGEE. Between the trimmed V and J ends, which lost 4 bases and 1 base, there was a span of 9 bases. The CDR3 has 13 amino acids.

The chain is built from TRBV7-4 and TRBJ1-5, with 7 bases aligning to TRBD1. With 5 bases clipped from V and 6 bases from J, the junction kept 4 bases outside the gene matches. The CDR3 runs 13 residues. Germline V gives CDR1 SGHVT, CDR2 SQSDAQ. The CDR3 spells CASSPDRVQPQHF. CDR3 nucleotide sequence: TGTGCCAGCAGCCCCGACAGGGTTCAGCCCCAGCATTTT.

The chain couples TRBV11-3 to TRBJ2-2; TRBD2 matches 8 bases. This CDR3 is built from 15 residues. Germline V gives CDR1 SGHNT, CDR2 YENEEA. V shed 2 bases and J 7 bases; nucleotides not matched to a gene: 6. The CDR3 protein is CASSLTGGPNGELFF. The CDR3 nucleotides read TGTGCCAGCAGCTTAACGGGAGGGCCAAACGGGGAGCTGTTTTTT.

The V and J genes are TRBV18 and TRBJ2-3; 7 positions agree with TRBD2. V was clipped by 2 bases and J by 2 bases; unmatched bases: 4. The CDR3 extends over 15 amino acids. Germline CDR1 is KGHSH and CDR2 is LQKENI. Here the CDR3 DNA reads TGTGCCAGCTCACCAGGGACTATGTACACAGATACGCAGTATTTT. Translating gives CASSPGTMYTDTQYF.

This chain connects TRBV6-8 to TRBJ2-2; perhaps TRBD1 as D (6 bases). Deletions cut 10 bases from V and 2 bases from J, with 14 bases between. Germline V gives CDR1 MNHGY, CDR2 SAAAGT. The CDR3 contains 14 residues. CDR3 sequence: CATLPGHNTGELFF. The CDR3 bases are TGTGCCACCCTTCCGGGACATAACACCGGGGAGCTGTTTTTT.

The chain links TRBV19 to TRBJ2-7; TRBD2 might be the D (6 bases). Germline CDR1 and CDR2: LNHDA and SQIVND (reference sequence). The V end lost 6 bases, the J end lost 4 bases, and 13 bases lay between the germline ends. There are 13 residues in the CDR3. CDR3 region: CASSLGRGYEQYF. The CDR3 nucleotides read TGTGCCAGTAGCCTCGGGCGGGGATACGAGCAGTACTTC.

The chain uses TRBV15 and TRBJ2-7; tentative D call: TRBD2 (7 bases). The CDR3 extends over 16 amino acids. Trimming pared 1 base from V and 6 bases from J, leaving 19 bases between. Looked up from germline, CDR1 is LNHNV and CDR2 is YYDKDF (reference sequence). Written as DNA, the CDR3 is TGTGCCACCAGCAGAGCTGGGGAGGGGGGACTTGGCGAGCAGTACTTC. Translated: CATSRAGEGGLGEQYF.

The chain joins TRBV6-7 to TRBJ2-3; TRBD2 agrees at 8 bases. TRBV6-7 is annotated as an ORF whose role is uncertain. The CDR3 is 15 residues long. With 2 bases clipped from V and 1 base from J, the junction kept 2 bases outside the gene matches. The CDR3 is CASSYISGGTDTQYF. CDR3 DNA: TGTGCCAGCAGTTACATTAGCGGGGGCACAGATACGCAGTATTTT.

As DNA, the CDR3 is TGCGCCAGCAGTGAGGTAGGATCCCACAGGGGCACTGAAGCTTTCTTT. Translation gives CASSEVGSHRGTEAFF. The gene calls are TRBV10-2 and TRBJ1-1; 7 bases align to TRBD1. The germline V gene encodes CDR1 WSHSY and CDR2 SAAADI. This CDR3 contains 16 residues. The V gene end was trimmed by 2 bases and the J gene end by 4 bases; junction bases not matched to a gene: 10.

This clone was counted only a few times. This rearrangement joins TRBV11-3 to TRBJ2-1; 13 nucleotides match TRBD2. Germline loops: CDR1 SGHNT, CDR2 YENEEA. The CDR3 totals 15 residues. Unmatched junction bases numbered 2, after V lost 5 bases and J lost 4 bases. The CDR3 nucleotides read TGTGCCAGCAGCCCGGGACTAGCGGGGTACAATGAGCAGTTCTTC. It translates to CASSPGLAGYNEQFF.

The chain is built from TRBV18 and TRBJ2-1; 7 bases fit TRBD2. Unmatched junction bases numbered 7, after V lost 2 bases and J lost 3 bases. CDR1 and CDR2 from the germline V gene are KGHSH and LQKENI. The CDR3 totals 16 residues. The CDR3 DNA reads TGTGCCAGCTCACCAACGCCCGGGACTAACTACAATGAGCAGTTCTTC. Protein sequence: CASSPTPGTNYNEQFF.

This clone was observed a handful of times. This sequence joins TRBV12-5 and TRBJ1-2, with D perhaps TRBD1 (6 bases). This CDR3 region has 15 residues. Germline lookup yields CDR1 LGHNT and CDR2 FRNRAP. The CDR3: CASGLGGSLLGGYTF. The CDR3 nucleotides read TGTGCCAGCGGCCTTGGGGGCAGCCTTCTAGGCGGCTACACCTTC. The full variable domain, in which reference TRBV12-5 and TRBJ1-2 provide the parts outside the CDR3, is DARVTQTPRHKVTEMGQEVTMRCQPILGHNTVFWYRQTMMQGLELLAYFRNRAPLDDSGMPKDRFSAEMPDATLATLKIQPSEPRDSAVYFCASGLGGSLLGGYTFGSGTRLTVV.